This is a list of T cell receptor beta chains from one sample in a study of T cell responses to AZD1222 COVID-19 vaccine. TCRdb's table, derived via immunoSEQ multiplex PCR, lists solely in-frame clones and lacks some. The sample lists 150,000 to 200,000 clones; 92% were seen once. Sample: peripheral blood, taken 28 days after the second AZD1222 dose. These receptors all stem from an adult who received the AZD1222 COVID-19 vaccine. Each CDR3 is given with its conserved first and last residue. The D gene is left open where the match is weak. Some rows mark clone size as missing; the rest say once, few, many or name a class of expanded clone.

CASSRWGNTGELFF	TGTGCCAGCAGTCGCTGGGGTAACACCGGGGAGCTGTTTTTT	NA	14	TRBJ2-2	TRBV28	NA
CASSVIGSSNYGYTF	TGTGCCAGCTCAGTCATCGGGAGCTCTAACTATGGCTACACCTTC	NA	15	TRBJ1-2	TRBV18	NA
CASSWGFYEQYF	TGTGCCAGCAGTTGGGGATTCTACGAGCAGTACTTC	NA	12	TRBJ2-7	TRBV28	NA
CASGQGAQKTQYF	TGCGCCAGCGGGCAGGGGGCGCAAAAGACCCAGTACTTC	TRBD1	13	TRBJ2-5	TRBV5-1	NA
CASSTPLETNYGYTF	TGTGCCAGTAGTACGCCGTTAGAGACGAACTATGGCTACACCTTC	NA	15	TRBJ1-2	TRBV19	NA
CASGKEVGETQYF	TGTGCCAGCGGTAAGGAGGTGGGAGAGACCCAGTACTTC	NA	13	TRBJ2-5	TRBV7-2	NA
CASSLGVSGGPSSYNEQFF	TGTGCCAGCAGCTTGGGCGTTAGCGGGGGCCCTAGCTCCTACAATGAGCAGTTCTTC	TRBD2	19	TRBJ2-1	TRBV5-6	NA
CASSGSRDRRRYEQYF	TGTGCCAGCAGCGGAAGCCGGGACAGGCGGAGGTACGAGCAGTACTTC	TRBD1	16	TRBJ2-7	TRBV7-8	NA
CASGLVQNSPLHF	TGTGCTAGTGGTTTGGTACAGAATTCACCCCTCCACTTT	NA	13	TRBJ1-6	TRBV12-5	few
CASSGRGTKTTDTQYF	TGTGCCAGCAGTGGCCGGGGCACAAAAACCACAGATACGCAGTATTTT	NA	16	TRBJ2-3	TRBV6-1	NA
CASSLVRDRMTNSPLHF	TGTGCCAGCAGCTTAGTAAGGGACAGGATGACTAATTCACCCCTCCACTTT	TRBD1	17	TRBJ1-6	TRBV7-2	NA
CASSSYTVGENGNTIYF	TGTGCCAGCAGCTCTTATACCGTGGGTGAGAATGGAAACACCATATATTTT	NA	17	TRBJ1-3	TRBV5-4	NA
CASSLRGTGGGTMNTEAFF	TGTGCCAGCAGCTTAAGGGGGACAGGGGGTGGTACAATGAACACTGAAGCTTTCTTT	TRBD1	19	TRBJ1-1	TRBV7-2	NA
CASSRLSGGENIQYF	TGTGCCAGTAGTCGTTTAAGCGGGGGAGAAAACATTCAGTACTTC	TRBD2	15	TRBJ2-4	TRBV19	NA
CASSERYEQYF	TGTGCCAGCAGTGAGAGGTACGAGCAGTACTTC	NA	11	TRBJ2-7	TRBV6-1	NA
CASSPTLNRPFPYNEQFF	TGTGCCAGCAGCCCCACCCTAAACAGGCCTTTTCCCTACAATGAGCAGTTCTTC	NA	18	TRBJ2-1	TRBV7-2	NA